The rows below give T cell receptor beta chains drawn from one sample of a study of OX40 agonist ivuxolimab in advanced cancers. Only in-frame clones appear in the TCRdb table, and some are missing; sequencing was by immunoSEQ multiplex PCR. This table holds about 61,000 clones, 70% to 90% found once. Here the sequenced sample was CD4+ or CD8+ T cells sorted from blood, taken in a trial of the OX40 agonist ivuxolimab. The receptor source for this set is an adult with an advanced solid tumor such as melanoma, head and neck, liver or kidney cancer. Both conserved end residues are part of each CDR3. Each record gives: D gene, J gene, clone size, V gene, CDR3 DNA, CDR3 protein. D genes are given only for firm matches. Clone size is stated in some rows and not others, as once, few, many or a class when expanded.

>TRBD1|TRBJ2-7|-|TRBV5-1
TGCGCCAGCAGCCAGGGACAGGGAAGGGCGCCGTACGAGCAGTACTTC
CASSQGQGRAPYEQYF
>-|TRBJ2-5|-|TRBV30
TGTGCCTGGAGTTGGGGACAAGAGACCCAGTACTTC
CAWSWGQETQYF
>-|TRBJ1-6|-|TRBV2
TGTGCCAGCAACCGTCGGCCGGGGGTTGATAATTCACCCCTCCACTTT
CASNRRPGVDNSPLHF
>-|TRBJ1-3|-|TRBV10-3
TGTGCCATCAGACAGCCCTCTGGAAACACCATATATTTT
CAIRQPSGNTIYF
>TRBD2|TRBJ2-5|-|TRBV5-1
TGCGCCAGCAGCTTGGGTCCTAGCGGGGGACAAGAGACCCAGTACTTC
CASSLGPSGGQETQYF
>TRBD1|TRBJ2-7|-|TRBV18
TGTGCCAGCTCACCAGGGACAGTTTACGAGCAGTACTTC
CASSPGTVYEQYF
>TRBD1|TRBJ1-2|-|TRBV19
TGTGCCAGCCGGCAGGACCTGGGGACAGCTAACTATGGCTACACCTTC
CASRQDLGTANYGYTF
>TRBD2|TRBJ2-7|-|TRBV5-1
TGCGCCAGCAGCCGAGTAGCGGGGGGGTCGTCCTACGAGCAGTACTTC
CASSRVAGGSSYEQYF
>TRBD1|TRBJ1-2|few|TRBV7-9
TGTGCCAGCAGCCGAACAGACAGGGGCTCTGGCTACACCTTC
CASSRTDRGSGYTF
>-|TRBJ1-1|-|TRBV6-1
TGTGCCAGCAGTGTCGGGGAATTGAACACTGAAGCTTTCTTT
CASSVGELNTEAFF
>TRBD1|TRBJ1-2|medium-sized|TRBV19
TGTGCCAGTATCAGGTCGGGGACAGGTGTTAACTATGGCTACACCTTC
CASIRSGTGVNYGYTF
>TRBD1|TRBJ1-5|few|TRBV7-8
TGTGCCAGCAGCCGACAGGGGGCTGCGGATCAGCCCCAGCATTTT
CASSRQGAADQPQHF
>-|TRBJ1-2|-|TRBV4-2
TGTGCCAGCAGCCAAGTCTCCCTTCAGGGTTATGGCTACACCTTC
CASSQVSLQGYGYTF
>-|TRBJ1-1|-|TRBV7-9
TGTGCCAGCAGCAGTCCCGGTGGGATGGACACTGAAGCTTTCTTT
CASSSPGGMDTEAFF
>TRBD1|TRBJ1-1|-|TRBV10-3
TGTGCCACGCAACGACAGGGGGCCGAAGCTTTCTTT
CATQRQGAEAFF
>-|TRBJ1-3|-|TRBV11-2
TGTGCCAGCAGCCCGACAACCCAGGCTGGAAACACCATATATTTT
CASSPTTQAGNTIYF
>-|TRBJ2-1|-|TRBV11-2
TGTGCCAGCAGCACCACCAGGGATTTACAGCAGTTCTTC
CASSTTRDLQQFF
>TRBD1|TRBJ1-1|-|TRBV7-8
TGTGCCAGCAGCACAGGGGTAGTCACTGAAGCTTTCTTT
CASSTGVVTEAFF
>-|TRBJ1-6|-|TRBV6-1
TGTGCCTGTCAGGGAGATCGATATAATTCACCCCTCCACTTT
CACQGDRYNSPLHF
>-|TRBJ1-1|-|TRBV25-1
TGTGCCAGCAGTGTGCGGGGCGGGGGCACTGAAGCTTTCTTT
CASSVRGGGTEAFF
>-|TRBJ2-3|-|TRBV11-2
TGTGCCAGCAGCCCCGGGGACAGGGGCGGGGGGGCACGCACAGATACGCAGTATTTT
CASSPGDRGGGARTDTQYF
>-|TRBJ1-2|once|TRBV5-8
TGTGCCAGCAGCTTGGTTAGATATGGCTACACCTTC
CASSLVRYGYTF
>TRBD1|TRBJ1-1|-|TRBV6-6
TGTGCCTGTAGGGGGCCAGAGGGCACTGAAGCTTTCTTT
CACRGPEGTEAFF
>-|TRBJ2-1|-|TRBV18
TGTGCCAGCTCACCACTGGACAATGAGCAGTTCTTC
CASSPLDNEQFF
>TRBD1|TRBJ1-2|once|TRBV18
TGTGCCAGCTCAACTGGGACAGGGAGTAACTATGGCTACACCTTC
CASSTGTGSNYGYTF
>-|TRBJ2-3|-|TRBV9
TGTGCCAGCAGCGCCCATTCCCGGTCTAGCACAGATACGCAGTATTTT
CASSAHSRSSTDTQYF
>TRBD1|TRBJ2-7|-|TRBV29-1
TGCAGCGCCCTAACCCAACAGGGGGCTTCCTACGAGCAGTACTTC
CSALTQQGASYEQYF
>TRBD1|TRBJ2-3|-|TRBV4-1
TGCGCCAGCAGCCAACGGGACAGGGGTACAGATACGCAGTATTTT
CASSQRDRGTDTQYF
>-|TRBJ1-6|few|TRBV7-2
TGTGCCAGCAGCCCCTGGGGCGGAAATTCACCCCTCCACTTT
CASSPWGGNSPLHF
>-|TRBJ2-3|-|TRBV7-9
TGTGCCAGCAGCTTAAACACGGGGCTCAAAGGCGATACGCAGTATTTT
CASSLNTGLKGDTQYF
>TRBD2|TRBJ2-2|once|TRBV19
TGTGCCAGTAGTAAGACTAGCGGGGGGGCCGTCGGGGAGCTGTTTTTT
CASSKTSGGAVGELFF
>-|TRBJ2-7|-|TRBV27
TGTGCCAGCAGTTTAAAAATAGGCGGGGCGCGCTACGAGCAGTACTTC
CASSLKIGGARYEQYF
>TRBD1|TRBJ2-1|few|TRBV7-6
TGTGCCAGCAGCTGGAGAGGGACAGGGGTCCTATCCTACAATGAGCAGTTCTTC
CASSWRGTGVLSYNEQFF
>-|TRBJ2-5|once|TRBV5-4
TGTGCCAGCAGCCAACTCATTAGCGCGCGACAAGAGACCCAGTACTTC
CASSQLISARQETQYF
>TRBD1|TRBJ2-3|once|TRBV7-7
TGTGCCAGCAGCTTCGGGACAGGGCTCACAGATACGCAGTATTTT
CASSFGTGLTDTQYF
>-|TRBJ2-2|-|TRBV19
TGTGCCAGTAGTCGAAGGGACACCGGGGAGCTGTTTTTT
CASSRRDTGELFF
>-|TRBJ1-1|-|TRBV2
TGTGCCAGCAATATTGAGGGTAGGGGGGCTGAAGCTTTCTTT
CASNIEGRGAEAFF
>-|TRBJ1-5|once|TRBV18
TGTGCCAGCTCAGACAGGAGCAGCAATCAGCCCCAGCATTTT
CASSDRSSNQPQHF
>-|TRBJ1-5|-|TRBV19
TGTGCCAGTAGCCCTCTCTTCCGTCGGTTCTATAGCAATCAGCCCCAGCATTTT
CASSPLFRRFYSNQPQHF
>TRBD1|TRBJ1-2|-|TRBV5-1
TGCGCCAGCAGTAGTGACAGGGGGATTGGCTACACCTTC
CASSSDRGIGYTF
>-|TRBJ2-7|-|TRBV10-3
TGTGCCATCAGTGAGTCGGGTCTGGTCTACGAGCAGTACTTC
CAISESGLVYEQYF
>-|TRBJ1-5|-|TRBV6-5
TGTGCCAGCAGACCCAACACCAATCAGCCCCAGCATTTT
CASRPNTNQPQHF
>-|TRBJ1-1|-|TRBV7-9
TGTGCCAGCAGCTTTGGTTTGGCCACTGAAGCTTTCTTT
CASSFGLATEAFF
>-|TRBJ2-3|once|TRBV5-4
TGTGCCAGCAGCTTGGCCTCTAGCGCCCGCACAGATACGCAGTATTTT
CASSLASSARTDTQYF
>-|TRBJ2-3|-|TRBV19
TGTGCCAGTAGTATTCGGGCAGATACGCAGTATTTT
CASSIRADTQYF
>-|TRBJ1-3|few|TRBV7-8
TGTGCCAGCAGCTACGGAGGAGGGGTAGGAAACACCATATATTTT
CASSYGGGVGNTIYF
>-|TRBJ1-1|once|TRBV5-4
TGTGCCAGCAGCTTGGGTATGGGGTGGGGGAACACTGAAGCTTTCTTT
CASSLGMGWGNTEAFF
>-|TRBJ2-7|-|TRBV30
TGTGCCTGGACCGGGACATCAACCGGGGAGCAGTACTTC
CAWTGTSTGEQYF
>TRBD1|TRBJ1-5|-|TRBV5-1
TGCGCCAGCAGCCCTGACCCACAGGGGGGAAATCAGCCCCAGCATTTT
CASSPDPQGGNQPQHF
>TRBD1|TRBJ2-5|-|TRBV5-6
TGTGCCAGCAGCTTGAGGGGGACAGGGGAGACCCAGTACTTC
CASSLRGTGETQYF
>-|TRBJ2-7|-|TRBV18
TGTGCCAGCTCACCAACAGGACCTTCAAGCTCCTACGAGCAGTACTTC
CASSPTGPSSSYEQYF
>-|TRBJ1-5|-|TRBV6-1
TGTGCCAGCAGTGAAAGAAGCCAGCCCGATCAGCCCCAGCATTTT
CASSERSQPDQPQHF
>-|TRBJ2-7|-|TRBV7-3
TGTGCCAGCAGCTTAACGGCGGGATTCGGGTACGAGCAGTACTTC
CASSLTAGFGYEQYF
>-|TRBJ1-6|-|TRBV6-1
TGTGCCAGCAGTGAAGCGGGTGCACCCCTCCACTTT
CASSEAGAPLHF